A selection of T cell receptor beta chains follows, all from one sample in a study of T-cell reconstitution after alpha-beta-depleted transplantation in children. MiXCR was run by TCRdb on the PCR reads, yielding one entry per CDR3 protein. The data contain a few hundred thousand distinct CDR3 sequences, about 24% of them singletons. Sample: PBMCs, mostly from graft donor cells, taken 360 days after TCRalphabeta/CD19-depleted stem cell transplant. These receptor sequences come from a female patient aged 2-15 years who had a stem cell transplant for congenital amegakaryocytic thrombocytopenia, so the T cells may come from the graft donor. CDR3s include the opening cysteine and the closing phenylalanine or tryptophan. D genes are given only for firm matches. Size is omitted from some rows. Given values are once, few, many or a class for expanded clones.

v_gene	j_gene	abundance	d_gene	CDR3aa	CDR3nt
TRBV6-1	TRBJ1-5	-	-	CASRANLGTQHF	TGTGCCAGCAGGGCAAACCTCGGGACCCAGCATTTT
TRBV4-1	TRBJ2-7	few	TRBD1	CASSQEVGTGTYEQYF	TGCGCCAGCAGCCAAGAGGTAGGGACAGGGACCTACGAGCAGTACTTC
TRBV24-1	TRBJ2-1	many	TRBD2	CATSDFRTSGMGDEQFF	TGTGCCACCAGTGATTTCCGGACTAGCGGGATGGGGGATGAGCAGTTCTTC
TRBV29-1	TRBJ2-7	-	-	CSVPNGISPYEQYF	TGCAGCGTCCCCAACGGGATATCTCCCTACGAGCAGTACTTC
TRBV27	TRBJ2-1	few	TRBD1	CASSNTGAFGQFF	TGTGCCAGCAGCAACACAGGGGCCTTCGGGCAGTTCTTC
TRBV20-1	TRBJ2-7	-	TRBD1	CSARNPGGEDEQYF	TGCAGTGCTAGAAATCCAGGGGGCGAGGACGAGCAGTACTTC
TRBV20-1	TRBJ2-7	-	-	CSARWGPEQYF	TGCAGTGCTAGATGGGGGCCAGAGCAGTACTTC
TRBV28	TRBJ1-5	few	TRBD1	CASKTGEIQPQHF	TGTGCCAGTAAGACAGGGGAGATCCAGCCCCAGCATTTT
TRBV29-1	TRBJ1-2	-	-	CSVSSAGGRRYGYTF	TGCAGCGTATCCTCGGCTGGGGGTCGCCGCTATGGCTACACCTTC
TRBV29-1	TRBJ2-5	few	TRBD2	CSVRTSPETQYF	TGCAGCGTCCGGACTAGCCCAGAGACCCAGTACTTC
TRBV5-1	TRBJ1-1	-	-	CASSLDPRRRTEAFF	TGCGCCAGCAGCTTGGACCCTAGGAGGCGCACTGAAGCTTTCTTT
TRBV7-2	TRBJ2-5	few	-	CASSLVTGETQYF	TGTGCCAGCAGCTTAGTAACGGGAGAGACCCAGTACTTC
TRBV4-2	TRBJ1-1	-	-	CASSPADQNTEAFF	TGTGCCAGCAGCCCGGCGGACCAGAACACTGAAGCTTTCTTT
TRBV28	TRBJ1-4	few	-	CASSSHAGTNEKLFF	TGTGCCAGCAGTTCCCACGCGGGGACTAATGAAAAACTGTTTTTT
TRBV10-3	TRBJ2-7	-	TRBD2	CAISATSGNYEQYF	TGTGCCATCAGCGCCACTAGCGGGAACTACGAGCAGTACTTC
TRBV7-8	TRBJ1-1	-	TRBD1	CASSSSRGLWPEAFF	TGTGCCAGCAGCTCTAGCAGGGGGCTTTGGCCTGAAGCTTTCTTT
TRBV7-8	TRBJ2-7	-	TRBD1	CASSGTAFGVQYF	TGTGCCAGTTCCGGGACAGCCTTTGGGGTGCAGTACTTC
TRBV11-2	TRBJ2-7	few	-	CASSLITLYEQYF	TGTGCCAGCAGCCTCATCACCCTTTACGAGCAGTACTTC
TRBV6-5	TRBJ2-3	few	-	CASSYLGGPTDTQYF	TGTGCCAGCAGTTACCTGGGGGGTCCAACAGATACGCAGTATTTT
TRBV18	TRBJ2-3	few	-	CASSPPGSRDTQYF	TGTGCCAGCTCACCCCCAGGGTCTAGAGATACGCAGTATTTT
TRBV27	TRBJ2-3	-	-	CASRGAWVDTQYF	TGTGCCAGCAGGGGGGCCTGGGTAGATACGCAGTATTTT
TRBV28	TRBJ1-6	-	-	CASSLWTDRNSPLHF	TGTGCCAGCAGTTTATGGACAGATAGGAATTCACCCCTCCACTTT
TRBV20-1	TRBJ1-4	few	-	CSASFSLIQEKLFF	TGCAGTGCTAGTTTCTCGCTCATTCAGGAAAAACTGTTTTTT
TRBV7-2	TRBJ1-5	few	-	CASSLRVLGQPQHF	TGTGCCAGCAGCCTCCGAGTTCTAGGTCAGCCCCAGCATTTT
TRBV5-6	TRBJ1-1	-	-	CASSLLPSTEAFF	TGTGCCAGCAGCTTGCTCCCTAGCACTGAAGCTTTCTTT
TRBV7-9	TRBJ2-5	few	-	CASSQGGYQETQYF	TGTGCCAGCAGCCAAGGGGGGTACCAAGAGACCCAGTACTTC
TRBV29-1	TRBJ2-4	many	-	CSVSFLAKNIQYF	TGCAGCGTTTCGTTCCTAGCCAAAAACATTCAGTACTTC
TRBV20-1	TRBJ1-6	-	-	CSASPLAGSPLHF	TGCAGTGCTAGTCCCCTGGCAGGATCACCCCTCCACTTT
TRBV12-3/TRBV12-4	TRBJ1-5	-	-	CASSLILSNQPQHF	TGTGCCAGCAGTTTAATCCTGAGCAATCAGCCCCAGCATTTT
TRBV6-2/TRBV6-3	TRBJ2-3	-	TRBD2	CASIPGLITDAQYF	TGTGCCAGCATCCCGGGACTAATCACAGATGCGCAGTATTTT
TRBV19	TRBJ2-5	few	TRBD2	CASSMAGEVQYF	TGTGCCAGTAGTATGGCGGGAGAGGTCCAGTACTTC
TRBV3-1	TRBJ2-3	-	TRBD1	CASSQRTGGYTDTQYF	TGTGCCAGCAGCCAACGGACAGGGGGGTACACAGATACGCAGTATTTT
TRBV12-3/TRBV12-4	TRBJ2-7	-	-	CASSQTPKRVFYEQYF	TGTGCCAGCAGTCAAACACCCAAGCGGGTTTTTTACGAGCAGTACTTC
TRBV28	TRBJ2-5	few	-	CASRDTAQETQYF	TGTGCCAGCAGGGACACAGCCCAAGAGACCCAGTACTTC
TRBV12-3/TRBV12-4	TRBJ2-3	many	-	CASSLRQSTDTQYF	TGTGCCAGCAGCCTCCGACAGAGCACAGATACGCAGTATTTT
TRBV7-9	TRBJ1-2	-	-	CASSSQYGQPGHGYTF	TGTGCCAGCAGCTCCCAATACGGACAGCCGGGCCATGGCTACACCTTC
TRBV6-5	TRBJ1-2	few	-	CASSRNRDGYTF	TGTGCCAGCAGTCGAAACAGGGATGGCTACACCTTC
TRBV11-3	TRBJ2-1	-	TRBD2	CASSISGTSGHVYNEQFF	TGTGCCAGCAGCATTTCCGGGACTAGCGGGCATGTTTACAATGAGCAGTTCTTC
TRBV12-3/TRBV12-4	TRBJ2-3	-	-	CASSNRDSVSDTQYF	TGTGCCAGCAGTAACCGGGACTCCGTCTCAGATACGCAGTATTTT
TRBV5-1	TRBJ2-5	-	-	CASSFYSRNQETQYF	TGCGCCAGCAGCTTTTACAGTAGAAACCAAGAGACCCAGTACTTC
TRBV10-3	TRBJ2-2	-	-	CAISEVDANTGELFF	TGTGCCATCAGTGAGGTGGACGCGAACACCGGGGAGCTGTTTTTT
TRBV5-4	TRBJ2-2	few	-	CASSSLWPGELFF	TGTGCCAGCAGCTCTCTTTGGCCCGGGGAGCTGTTTTTT
TRBV6-5	TRBJ2-2	-	-	CASSSRLNTGELFF	TGTGCCAGCAGTTCCAGACTGAACACCGGGGAGCTGTTTTTT
TRBV5-1	TRBJ2-7	-	TRBD2	CASSAKTSGNNEQYF	TGCGCCAGCAGCGCAAAGACTAGCGGGAACAACGAGCAGTACTTC
TRBV7-6	TRBJ2-6	-	-	CASSLGNGANVLTF	TGTGCCAGCAGCTTAGGGAACGGGGCCAACGTCCTGACTTTC
TRBV20-1	TRBJ2-7	few	-	CSARDKNTKQYF	TGCAGTGCTAGAGATAAGAACACGAAGCAGTACTTC